This TCR beta chain is drawn from a study of blood T cell repertoires in COVID-19. Study-level information: PBMCs, B-cell-depleted T cells, or T cells provided the cDNA or gDNA that made up the material.

Authors' data handling: Nucleated cell number was recorded as an estimate derived from reference gene primer amplification. Using immunoSEQ multiplex PCR, the repertoire was profiled, and TCRdb retains in-frame clones only, with some absent. The DNA gave D and trimming, while V, J and clone size come from that table. The sample records about 220,000 clones, roughly 90% being singletons. This clone has a single count. The ends lost 2 bases at V and 4 bases at J; junction bases unmatched: 7. The CDR3 runs 17 residues. CDR1 and CDR2 from the germline V gene are MNHEY and SVGEGT. Clinical histories supplied by participants themselves formed the basis of cohort assignment.

The chain recombines TRBV6-2 or TRBV6-3 with TRBJ2-2; 10 bases fit TRBD1. The sample was PBMCs or T cells enriched from blood (not recorded which). This TCR came from a woman under 40 who had recovered from COVID-19. CDR3 coding DNA: TGTGCCAGCAGTTACCGGGACAGGGGAGGCGGCACCGGGGAGCTGTTTTTT. Protein sequence: CASSYRDRGGGTGELFF.